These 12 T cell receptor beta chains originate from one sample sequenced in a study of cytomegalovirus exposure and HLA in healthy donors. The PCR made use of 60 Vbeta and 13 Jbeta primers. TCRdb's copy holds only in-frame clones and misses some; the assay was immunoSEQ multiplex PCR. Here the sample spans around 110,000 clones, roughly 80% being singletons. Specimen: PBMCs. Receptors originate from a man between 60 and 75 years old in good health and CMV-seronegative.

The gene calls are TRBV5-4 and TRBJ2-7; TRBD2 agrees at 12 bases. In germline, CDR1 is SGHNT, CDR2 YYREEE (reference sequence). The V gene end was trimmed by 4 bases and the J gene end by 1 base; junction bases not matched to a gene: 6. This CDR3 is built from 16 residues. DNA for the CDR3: TGTGCCAGCAGCGCCCTGACTAGCGGGGGTTCCTACGAGCAGTACGTC. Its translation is CASSALTSGGSYEQYV.

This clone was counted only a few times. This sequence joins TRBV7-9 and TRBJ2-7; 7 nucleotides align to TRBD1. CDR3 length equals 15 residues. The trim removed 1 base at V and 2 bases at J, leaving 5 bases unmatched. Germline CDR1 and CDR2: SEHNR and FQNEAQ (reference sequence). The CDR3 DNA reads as TGTGCCAGCAGCTTAGGGACAGGTTACACCTACGAGCAGTACTTC. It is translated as CASSLGTGYTYEQYF.

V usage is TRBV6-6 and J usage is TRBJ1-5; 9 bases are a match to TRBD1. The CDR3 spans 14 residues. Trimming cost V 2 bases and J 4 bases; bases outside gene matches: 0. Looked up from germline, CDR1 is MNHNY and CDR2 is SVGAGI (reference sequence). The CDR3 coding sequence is TGTGCCAGCAGTTACGGGACAGGGAATCAGCCCCAGCATTTT. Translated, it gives CASSYGTGNQPQHF.

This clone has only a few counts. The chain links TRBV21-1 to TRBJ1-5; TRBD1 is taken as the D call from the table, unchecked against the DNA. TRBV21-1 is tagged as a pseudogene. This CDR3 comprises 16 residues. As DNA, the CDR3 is TGTGCCAGCAGCAAAGCGCAACAGGGAAGCAATCAGCCCCAGCATTTT. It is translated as CASSKAQQGSNQPQHF.

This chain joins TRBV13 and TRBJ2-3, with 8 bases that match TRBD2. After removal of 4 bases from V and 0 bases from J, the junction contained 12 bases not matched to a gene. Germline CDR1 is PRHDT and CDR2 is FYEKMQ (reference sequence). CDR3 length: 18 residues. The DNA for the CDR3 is TGTGCCAGCAGCTGGGGGCGCGGGGGGCACACTAGCACAGATACGCAGTATTTT. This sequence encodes CASSWGRGGHTSTDTQYF.

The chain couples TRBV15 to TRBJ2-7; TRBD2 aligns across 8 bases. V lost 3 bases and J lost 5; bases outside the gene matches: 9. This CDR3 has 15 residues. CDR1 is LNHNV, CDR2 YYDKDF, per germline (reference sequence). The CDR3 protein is CATSSTGTSRDEQYV. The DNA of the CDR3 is TGTGCCACCAGCAGTACCGGGACTAGTCGTGACGAGCAGTACGTC.

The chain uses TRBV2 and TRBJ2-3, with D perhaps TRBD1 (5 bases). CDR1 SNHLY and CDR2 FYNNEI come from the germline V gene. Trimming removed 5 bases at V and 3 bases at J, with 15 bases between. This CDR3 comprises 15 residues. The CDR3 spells CASSPTGSSTDTQYF. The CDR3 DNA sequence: TGTGCCAGCAGTCCTACAGGTTCCTCAACAGATACGCAGTATTTT.

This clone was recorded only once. The CDR3 coding sequence is TGTGCCAGTAACCCGACAGGGGACCGTAGCAATCAGCCCCAGCATTTT. Translation: CASNPTGDRSNQPQHF. The rearrangement links TRBV19 to TRBJ1-5; 8 bases are shared with TRBD1. Germline loops: CDR1 LNHDA, CDR2 SQIVND (reference sequence). CDR3 length: 16 residues. Trimming removed 7 bases from V and 0 bases from J; junction bases left unmatched: 8.

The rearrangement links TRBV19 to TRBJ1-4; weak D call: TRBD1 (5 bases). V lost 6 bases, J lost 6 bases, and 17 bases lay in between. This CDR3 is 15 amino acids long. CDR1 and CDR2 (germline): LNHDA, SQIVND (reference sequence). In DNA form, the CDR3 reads TGTGCCAGTAGCCCGGTATCGGCGGGGGATGAAAAACTGTTTTTT. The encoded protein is CASSPVSAGDEKLFF. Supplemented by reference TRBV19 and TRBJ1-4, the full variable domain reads DGGITQSPKYLFRKEGQNVTLSCEQNLNHDAMYWYRQDPGQGLRLIYYSQIVNDFQKGDIAEGYSVSREKKESFPLTVTSAQKNPTAFYLCASSPVSAGDEKLFFGSGTQLSVL.

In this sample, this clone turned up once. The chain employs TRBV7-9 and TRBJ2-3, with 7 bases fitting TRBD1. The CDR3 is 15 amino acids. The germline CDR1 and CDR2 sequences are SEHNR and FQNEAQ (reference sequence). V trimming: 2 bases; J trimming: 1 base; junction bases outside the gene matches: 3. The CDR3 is CASSLYGQGTDTQYF. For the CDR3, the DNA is TGTGCCAGCAGCTTATATGGACAGGGCACAGATACGCAGTATTTT.

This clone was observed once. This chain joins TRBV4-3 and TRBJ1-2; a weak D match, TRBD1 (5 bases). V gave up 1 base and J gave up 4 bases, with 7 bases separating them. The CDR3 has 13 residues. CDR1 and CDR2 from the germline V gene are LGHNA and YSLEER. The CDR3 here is CASSQVGAYGYTF. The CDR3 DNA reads TGCGCCAGCAGCCAAGTAGGGGCCTATGGCTACACCTTC.

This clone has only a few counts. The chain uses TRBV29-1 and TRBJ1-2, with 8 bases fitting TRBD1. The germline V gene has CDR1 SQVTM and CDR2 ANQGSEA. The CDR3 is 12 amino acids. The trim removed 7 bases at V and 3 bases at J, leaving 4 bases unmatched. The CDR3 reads CSARQGYYGYTF. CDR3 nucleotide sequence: TGCAGCGCCCGACAGGGGTACTATGGCTACACCTTC.